The present T cell receptor beta chain was sequenced within a study of blood T cells in healthy people across ages. Combining a sample-barcoded 5' primer with a J-beta primer mix, a second PCR ran for roughly 7 to 11 cycles. TCRdb reprocessed the 5' RACE reads via MiXCR and lists one record per CDR3 protein. The sample includes some 1.8 million distinct CDR3 sequences, roughly 43% of them seen just once. Germline values: CDR1 SNHLY, CDR2 FYNNEI. The J segment lost 8 bases and the V segment lost 3 bases, leaving 7 bases of the junction unmatched. CDR3 size: 14 residues. Sequencing was carried out using blood. The chain is built from TRBV2 and TRBJ2-7; TRBD2 matches 10 bases. The receptor was derived from a human donor in good health. Here the CDR3 reads CASSDTSGALKQYF. In nucleotides, the CDR3 is TGTGCCAGCAGTGATACTAGCGGGGCCTTGAAGCAGTACTTC.